This entry features one T cell receptor (beta chain) sequence. As yet, its antigen is unknown. Sequencing was performed with immunoSEQ multiplex PCR; in TCRdb, only in-frame clones are kept and a portion is missing. This sample has about 66,000 clones, with 75% to 90% found just once. The sample comes from a study of OX40 agonist ivuxolimab in advanced cancers. Study summary: Prior therapy, whether anti-PD-1, anti-PD-L1 or anti-CTLA-4, was allowed, and about 39% had some.

General study points: The work left the antigen specificity of expanded peripheral T cells undetermined.

This sequence was found in an adult with an advanced solid tumor such as melanoma, head and neck, liver or kidney cancer. The starting material was CD4+ or CD8+ T cells sorted from blood, obtained in a trial of the OX40 agonist ivuxolimab.

The CDR3 DNA reads TGTGCCAGCAGCTCCCCGACAGTTTATGGCTACACCTTC. Amino acid sequence: CASSSPTVYGYTF. The chain recombines TRBV5-4 with TRBJ1-2; D might be TRBD1 (5 bases). The CDR3 spans 13 residues. Germline CDR1 is SGHNT and CDR2 is YYREEE (reference sequence). The V and J ends lost 3 bases and 5 bases respectively, with 11 bases between them.